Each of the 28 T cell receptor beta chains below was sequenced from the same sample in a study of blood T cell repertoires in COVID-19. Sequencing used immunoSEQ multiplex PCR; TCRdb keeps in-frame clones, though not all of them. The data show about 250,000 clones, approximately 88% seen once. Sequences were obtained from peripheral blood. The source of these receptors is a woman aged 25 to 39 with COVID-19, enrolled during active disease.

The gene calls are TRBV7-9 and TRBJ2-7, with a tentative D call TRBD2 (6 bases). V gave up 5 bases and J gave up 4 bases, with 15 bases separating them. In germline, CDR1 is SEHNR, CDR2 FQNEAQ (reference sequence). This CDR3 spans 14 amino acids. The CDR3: CASSPGTGAYEQYV. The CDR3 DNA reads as TGTGCCAGCAGCCCGGGGACTGGGGCGTACGAGCAGTACGTC.

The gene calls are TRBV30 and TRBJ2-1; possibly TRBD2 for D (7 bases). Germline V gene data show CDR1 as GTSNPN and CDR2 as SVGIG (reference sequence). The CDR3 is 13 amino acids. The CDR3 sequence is CASLAEGDNEQFF. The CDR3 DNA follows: TGTGCTTCGCTAGCGGAGGGGGACAATGAGCAGTTCTTC.

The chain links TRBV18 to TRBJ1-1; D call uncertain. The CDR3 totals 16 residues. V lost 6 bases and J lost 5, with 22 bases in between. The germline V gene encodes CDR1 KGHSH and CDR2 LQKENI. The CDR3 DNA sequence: TGTGCCAGCTCCAGTTCGGCGGGGTCGGTAGGAACTGAAGCTTTCTTT. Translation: CASSSSAGSVGTEAFF. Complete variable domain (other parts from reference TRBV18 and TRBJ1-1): NAGVMQNPRHLVRRRGQEARLRCSPMKGHSHVYWYRQLPEEGLKFMVYLQKENIIDESGMPKERFSAEFPKEGPSILRIQQVVRGDSAAYFCASSSSAGSVGTEAFFGQGTRLTVV.

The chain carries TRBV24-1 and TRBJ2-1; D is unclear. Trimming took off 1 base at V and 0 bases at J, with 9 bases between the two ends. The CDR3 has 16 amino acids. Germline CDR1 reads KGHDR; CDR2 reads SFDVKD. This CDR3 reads CATSDFHPSSYNEQFF. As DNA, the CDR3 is TGTGCCACCAGTGATTTCCACCCGAGCTCCTACAATGAGCAGTTCTTC.

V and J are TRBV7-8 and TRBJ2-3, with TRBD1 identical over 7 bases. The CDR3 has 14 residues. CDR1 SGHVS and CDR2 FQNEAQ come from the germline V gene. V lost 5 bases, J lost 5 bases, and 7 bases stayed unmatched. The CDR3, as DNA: TGTGCCAGCAGCCACCGACAGGGCCTAGATACGCAGTATTTT. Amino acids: CASSHRQGLDTQYF. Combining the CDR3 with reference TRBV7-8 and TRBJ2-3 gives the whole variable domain GAGVSQSPRYKVAKRGQDVALRCDPISGHVSLFWYQQALGQGPEFLTYFQNEAQLDKSGLPSDRFFAERPEGSVSTLKIQRTQQEDSAVYLCASSHRQGLDTQYFGPGTRLTVL.

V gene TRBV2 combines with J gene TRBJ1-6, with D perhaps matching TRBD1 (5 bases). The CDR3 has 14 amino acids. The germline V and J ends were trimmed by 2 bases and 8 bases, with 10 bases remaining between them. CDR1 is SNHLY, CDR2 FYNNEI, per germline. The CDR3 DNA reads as TGTGCCAGCAGTGAATACAGGCGCGATTCACCCCTCCACTTT. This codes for CASSEYRRDSPLHF.

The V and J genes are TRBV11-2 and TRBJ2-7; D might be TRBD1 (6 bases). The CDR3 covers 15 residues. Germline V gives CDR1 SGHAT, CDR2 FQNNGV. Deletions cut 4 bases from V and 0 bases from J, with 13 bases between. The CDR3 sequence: CASSSYRVSSYEQYV. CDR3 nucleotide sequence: TGTGCCAGCAGCTCTTACAGGGTTAGCTCCTACGAGCAGTACGTC.

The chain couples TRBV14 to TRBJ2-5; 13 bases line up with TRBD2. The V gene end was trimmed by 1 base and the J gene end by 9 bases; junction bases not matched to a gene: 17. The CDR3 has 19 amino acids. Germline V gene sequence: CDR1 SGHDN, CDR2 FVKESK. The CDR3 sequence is CASSQAWTSGGYKSASQYF. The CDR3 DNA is TGTGCCAGCAGCCAAGCGTGGACTAGCGGGGGATACAAAAGTGCGTCCCAGTACTTC.

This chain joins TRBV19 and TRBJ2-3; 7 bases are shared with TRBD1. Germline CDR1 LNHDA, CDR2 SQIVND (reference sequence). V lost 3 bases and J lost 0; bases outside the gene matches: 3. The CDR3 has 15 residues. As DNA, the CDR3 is TGTGCCAGTAGTATCATACAGGGGAGCACAGATACGCAGTATTTT. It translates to CASSIIQGSTDTQYF. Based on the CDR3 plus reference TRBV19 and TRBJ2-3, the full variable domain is DGGITQSPKYLFRKEGQNVTLSCEQNLNHDAMYWYRQDPGQGLRLIYYSQIVNDFQKGDIAEGYSVSREKKESFPLTVTSAQKNPTAFYLCASSIIQGSTDTQYFGPGTRLTVL.

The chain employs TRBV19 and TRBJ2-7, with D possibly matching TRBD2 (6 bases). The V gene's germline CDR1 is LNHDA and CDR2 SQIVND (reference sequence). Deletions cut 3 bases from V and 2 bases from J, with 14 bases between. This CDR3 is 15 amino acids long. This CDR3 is CASSIGWGDTYEQYV. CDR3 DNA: TGTGCCAGTAGTATCGGTTGGGGGGATACCTACGAGCAGTACGTC.

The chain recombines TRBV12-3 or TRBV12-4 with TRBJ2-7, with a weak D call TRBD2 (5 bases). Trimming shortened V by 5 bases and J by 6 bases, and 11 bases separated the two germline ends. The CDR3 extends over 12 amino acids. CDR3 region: CASSPHGVEQYF. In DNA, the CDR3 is TGTGCCAGCAGTCCCCACGGGGTCGAGCAGTACTTC.

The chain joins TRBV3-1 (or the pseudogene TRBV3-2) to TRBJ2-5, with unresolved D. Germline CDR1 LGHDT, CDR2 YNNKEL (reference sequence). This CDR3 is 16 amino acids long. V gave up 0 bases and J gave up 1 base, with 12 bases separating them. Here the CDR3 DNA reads TGTGCCAGCAGCCAAGAATGGGCAGTATCCCAAGAGACCCAGTACTTC. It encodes CASSQEWAVSQETQYF.

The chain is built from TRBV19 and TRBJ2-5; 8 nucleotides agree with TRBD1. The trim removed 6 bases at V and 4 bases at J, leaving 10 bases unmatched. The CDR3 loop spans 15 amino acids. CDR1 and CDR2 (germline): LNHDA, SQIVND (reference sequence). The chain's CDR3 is CASSPLRTGLETQYF. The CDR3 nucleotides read TGTGCCAGTAGCCCCCTGAGGACAGGGCTAGAGACCCAGTACTTC. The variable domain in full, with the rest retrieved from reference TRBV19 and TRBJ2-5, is DGGITQSPKYLFRKEGQNVTLSCEQNLNHDAMYWYRQDPGQGLRLIYYSQIVNDFQKGDIAEGYSVSREKKESFPLTVTSAQKNPTAFYLCASSPLRTGLETQYFGPGTRLLVL.

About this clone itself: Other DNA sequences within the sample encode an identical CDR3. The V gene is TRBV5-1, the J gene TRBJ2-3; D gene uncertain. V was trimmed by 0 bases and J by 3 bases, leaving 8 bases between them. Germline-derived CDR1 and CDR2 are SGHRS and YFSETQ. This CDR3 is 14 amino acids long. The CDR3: CASSLGLATDTQYF. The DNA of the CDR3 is TGCGCCAGCAGCTTGGGACTTGCAACAGATACGCAGTATTTT. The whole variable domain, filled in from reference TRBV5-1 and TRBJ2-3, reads KAGVTQTPRYLIKTRGQQVTLSCSPISGHRSVSWYQQTPGQGLQFLFEYFSETQRNKGNFPGRFSGRQFSNSRSEMNVSTLELGDSALYLCASSLGLATDTQYFGPGTRLTVL.

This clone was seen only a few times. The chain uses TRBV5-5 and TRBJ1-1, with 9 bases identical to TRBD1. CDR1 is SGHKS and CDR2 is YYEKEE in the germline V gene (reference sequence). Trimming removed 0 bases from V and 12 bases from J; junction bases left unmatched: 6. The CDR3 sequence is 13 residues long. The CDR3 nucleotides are TGTGCCAGCAGCTTGGCCGGGGACAGGGCACCTTTCTTT. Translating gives CASSLAGDRAPFF.

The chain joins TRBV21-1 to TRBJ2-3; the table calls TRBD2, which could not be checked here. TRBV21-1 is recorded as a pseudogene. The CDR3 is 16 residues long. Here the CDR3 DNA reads TGTGCCAGCAGCAAAGTTCCGGGAAAGAACACAGATACGCAGTATTTT. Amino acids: CASSKVPGKNTDTQYF.

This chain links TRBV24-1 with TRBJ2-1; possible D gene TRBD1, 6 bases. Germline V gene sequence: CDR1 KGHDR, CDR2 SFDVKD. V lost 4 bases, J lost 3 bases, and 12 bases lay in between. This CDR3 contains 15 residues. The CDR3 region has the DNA TGTGCCACCAGTGACCAAGGACAGTTCTACAATGAGCAGTTCTTC. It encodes CATSDQGQFYNEQFF.

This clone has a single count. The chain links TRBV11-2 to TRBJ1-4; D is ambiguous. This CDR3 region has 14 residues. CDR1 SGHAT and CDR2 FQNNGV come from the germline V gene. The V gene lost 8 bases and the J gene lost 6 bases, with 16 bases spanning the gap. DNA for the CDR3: TGTGCCAGCGAGCAGCGGGAAAGGGATGAAAAACTGTTTTTT. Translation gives CASEQRERDEKLFF. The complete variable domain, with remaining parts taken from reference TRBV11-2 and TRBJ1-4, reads EAGVAQSPRYKIIEKRQSVAFWCNPISGHATLYWYQQILGQGPKLLIQFQNNGVVDDSQLPKDRFSAERLKGVDSTLKIQPAKLEDSAVYLCASEQRERDEKLFFGSGTQLSVL.

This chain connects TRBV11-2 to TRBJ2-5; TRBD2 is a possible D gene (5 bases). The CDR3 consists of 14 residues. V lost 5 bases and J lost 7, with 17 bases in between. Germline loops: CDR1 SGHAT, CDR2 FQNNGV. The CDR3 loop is CASSRDLQEGTQYF. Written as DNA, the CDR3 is TGTGCCAGCAGCCGTGACTTACAAGAGGGGACCCAGTACTTC.

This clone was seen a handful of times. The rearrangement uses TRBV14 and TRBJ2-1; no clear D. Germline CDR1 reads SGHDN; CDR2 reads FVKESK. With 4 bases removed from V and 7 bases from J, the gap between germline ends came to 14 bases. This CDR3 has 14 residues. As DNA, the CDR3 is TGTGCCAGCAGCCGCCCCAGCCAGGCGAATGAGCAGTTCTTC. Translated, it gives CASSRPSQANEQFF.

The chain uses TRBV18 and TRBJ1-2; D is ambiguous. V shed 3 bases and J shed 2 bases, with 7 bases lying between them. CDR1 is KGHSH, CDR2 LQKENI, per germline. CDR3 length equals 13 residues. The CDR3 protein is CASSPAGNYGYTF. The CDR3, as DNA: TGTGCCAGCTCACCCGCCGGGAACTATGGCTACACCTTC.

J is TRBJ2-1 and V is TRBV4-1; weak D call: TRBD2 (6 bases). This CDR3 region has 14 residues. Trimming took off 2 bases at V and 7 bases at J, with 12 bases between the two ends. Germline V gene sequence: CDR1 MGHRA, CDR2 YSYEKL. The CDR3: CASSQPTRSNEQFF. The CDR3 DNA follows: TGCGCCAGCAGCCAACCGACTAGATCGAATGAGCAGTTCTTC.

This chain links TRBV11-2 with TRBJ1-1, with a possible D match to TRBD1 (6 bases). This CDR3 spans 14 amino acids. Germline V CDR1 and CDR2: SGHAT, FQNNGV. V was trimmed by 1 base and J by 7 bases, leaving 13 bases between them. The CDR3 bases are TGTGCCAGCAGCTTAGGACAGGATGTTAATGAAGCTTTCTTT. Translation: CASSLGQDVNEAFF.

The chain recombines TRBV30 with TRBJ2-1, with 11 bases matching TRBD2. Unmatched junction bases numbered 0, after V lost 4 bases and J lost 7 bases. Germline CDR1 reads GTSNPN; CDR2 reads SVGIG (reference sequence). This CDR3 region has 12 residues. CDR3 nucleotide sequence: TGTGCCTGGACTAGCGGGAGGAATGAGCAGTTCTTC. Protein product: CAWTSGRNEQFF.

The chain's CDR3 is CASTAGDSNEQFF. Written as DNA, the CDR3 is TGCGCCAGCACCGCCGGTGACAGCAATGAGCAGTTCTTC. The chain is built from TRBV5-1 and TRBJ2-1; possible D gene TRBD1, 5 bases. Germline loops: CDR1 SGHRS, CDR2 YFSETQ. The CDR3 length is 13 residues. Trimming removed 6 bases at V and 6 bases at J, with 13 bases between.

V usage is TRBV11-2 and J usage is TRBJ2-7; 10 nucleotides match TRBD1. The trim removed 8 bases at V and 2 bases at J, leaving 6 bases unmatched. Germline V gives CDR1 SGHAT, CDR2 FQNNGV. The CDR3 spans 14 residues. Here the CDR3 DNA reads TGTGCCAGCCGACTCGGACAGGGGGCCTACGAGCAGTACTTC. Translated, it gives CASRLGQGAYEQYF.

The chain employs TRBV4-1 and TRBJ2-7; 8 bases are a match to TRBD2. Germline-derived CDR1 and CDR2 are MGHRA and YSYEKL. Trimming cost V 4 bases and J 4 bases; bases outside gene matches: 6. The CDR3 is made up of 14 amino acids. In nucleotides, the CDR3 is TGCGCCAGCAGCCTCAGGACTAGCTTGTACGAGCAGTACTTC. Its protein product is CASSLRTSLYEQYF.

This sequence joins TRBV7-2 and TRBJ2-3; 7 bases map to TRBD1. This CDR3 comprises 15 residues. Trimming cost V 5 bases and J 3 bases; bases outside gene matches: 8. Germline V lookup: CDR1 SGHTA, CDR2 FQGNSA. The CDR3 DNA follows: TGTGCCAGCAGCCCCAGACAGGGTGGGACAGATACGCAGTATTTT. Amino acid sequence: CASSPRQGGTDTQYF.